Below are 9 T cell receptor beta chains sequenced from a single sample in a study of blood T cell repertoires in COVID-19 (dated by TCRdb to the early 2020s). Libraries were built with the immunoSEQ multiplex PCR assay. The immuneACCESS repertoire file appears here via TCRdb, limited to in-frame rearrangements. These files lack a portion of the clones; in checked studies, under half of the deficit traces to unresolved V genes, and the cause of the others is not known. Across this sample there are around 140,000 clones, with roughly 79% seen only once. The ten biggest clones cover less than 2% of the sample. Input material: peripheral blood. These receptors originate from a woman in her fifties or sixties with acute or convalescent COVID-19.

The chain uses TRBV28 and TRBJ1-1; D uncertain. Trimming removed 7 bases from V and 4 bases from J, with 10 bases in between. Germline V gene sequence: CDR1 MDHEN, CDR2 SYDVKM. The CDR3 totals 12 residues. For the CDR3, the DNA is TGTGCCAGCATAAGGGAGACCACTGAAGCTTTCTTT. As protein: CASIRETTEAFF.

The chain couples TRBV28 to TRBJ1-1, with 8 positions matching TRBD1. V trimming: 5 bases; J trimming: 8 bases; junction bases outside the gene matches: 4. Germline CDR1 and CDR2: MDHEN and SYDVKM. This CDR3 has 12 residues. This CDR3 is CASSTGQGEAFF. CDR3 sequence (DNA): TGTGCCAGCAGTACCGGACAGGGAGAAGCTTTCTTT.

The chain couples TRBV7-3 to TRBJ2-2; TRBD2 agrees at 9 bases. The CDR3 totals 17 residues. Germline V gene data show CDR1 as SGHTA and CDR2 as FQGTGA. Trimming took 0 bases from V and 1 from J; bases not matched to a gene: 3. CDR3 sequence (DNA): TGTGCCAGCAGCTTAACCGGACTAGCGAAGAACACCGGGGAGCTGTTTTTT. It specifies CASSLTGLAKNTGELFF. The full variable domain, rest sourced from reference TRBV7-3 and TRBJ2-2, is GAGVSQTPSNKVTEKGKYVELRCDPISGHTALYWYRQSLGQGPEFLIYFQGTGAADDSGLPNDRFFAVRPEGSVSTLKIQRTERGDSAVYLCASSLTGLAKNTGELFFGEGSRLTVL.

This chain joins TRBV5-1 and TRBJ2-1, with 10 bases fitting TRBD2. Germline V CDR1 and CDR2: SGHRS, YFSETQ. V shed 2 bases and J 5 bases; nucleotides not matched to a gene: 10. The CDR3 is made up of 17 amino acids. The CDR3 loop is CASSLSGRAKVDNEQFF. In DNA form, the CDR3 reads TGCGCCAGCAGCTTAAGCGGGAGGGCCAAGGTCGACAATGAGCAGTTCTTC.

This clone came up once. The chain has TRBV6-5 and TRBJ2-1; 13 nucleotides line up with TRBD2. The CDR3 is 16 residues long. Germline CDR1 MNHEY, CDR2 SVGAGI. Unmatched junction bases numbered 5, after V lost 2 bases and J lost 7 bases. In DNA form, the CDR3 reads TGTGCCAGCAGTTACCCCGGACTAGCGGGAGTGAATGAGCAGTTCTTC. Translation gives CASSYPGLAGVNEQFF.

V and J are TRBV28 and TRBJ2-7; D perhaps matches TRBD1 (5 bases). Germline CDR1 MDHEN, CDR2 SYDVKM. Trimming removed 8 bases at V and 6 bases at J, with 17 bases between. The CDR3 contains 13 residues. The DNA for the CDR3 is TGTGCCAGCGGCAAGATCAGGGCCTCCGAGCAGTACTTC. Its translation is CASGKIRASEQYF.

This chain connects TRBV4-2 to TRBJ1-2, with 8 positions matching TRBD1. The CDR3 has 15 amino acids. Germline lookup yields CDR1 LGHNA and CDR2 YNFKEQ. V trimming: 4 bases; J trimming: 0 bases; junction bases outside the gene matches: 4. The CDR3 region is CASSRSGGSNYGYTF. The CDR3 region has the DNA TGTGCCAGCAGCCGTTCAGGGGGCTCTAACTATGGCTACACCTTC.

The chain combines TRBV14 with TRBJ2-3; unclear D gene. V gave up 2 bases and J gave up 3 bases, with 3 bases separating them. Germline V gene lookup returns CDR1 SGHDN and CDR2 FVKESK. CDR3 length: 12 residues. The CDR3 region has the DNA TGTGCCAGCAGCCAAACAACAGATACGCAGTATTTT. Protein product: CASSQTTDTQYF.

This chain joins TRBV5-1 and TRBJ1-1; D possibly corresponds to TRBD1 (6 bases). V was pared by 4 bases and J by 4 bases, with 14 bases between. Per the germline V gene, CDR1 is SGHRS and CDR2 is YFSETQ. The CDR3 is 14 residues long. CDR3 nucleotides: TGCGCCAGCAGCCCCCAGACAGGCTCCACTGAAGCTTTCTTT. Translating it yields CASSPQTGSTEAFF. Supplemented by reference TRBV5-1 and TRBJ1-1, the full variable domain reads KAGVTQTPRYLIKTRGQQVTLSCSPISGHRSVSWYQQTPGQGLQFLFEYFSETQRNKGNFPGRFSGRQFSNSRSEMNVSTLELGDSALYLCASSPQTGSTEAFFGQGTRLTVV.